The following is a T cell receptor (beta chain) sequence with its context. What it recognizes is unknown. These data belong to a study of shared clonotypes between healthy human individuals. Overall study results and limits: The study generally estimated greater richness for naive than memory subsets.

Libraries were prepared by immunoSEQ multiplex PCR; TCRdb keeps only in-frame clonotypes and omits some of them. This repertoire shows more than 550,000 clones, approximately 77% found once; its top ten account for around 1.8%. The V gene lost 5 bases and the J gene lost 3 bases, with 16 bases spanning the gap. The CDR3 length is 15 residues. CDR1 and CDR2 from the germline V gene are MDHEN and SYDVKM. The study enrolled healthy HIV-negative adults without recent acute infections or vaccinations as donors. Sequenced sample: memory CD4+ T cells sorted from blood. The subset denotes: CD45RA-negative fraction. This sequence originates from a woman aged 25-40 years in good health. This chain links TRBV28 with TRBJ1-1, with D uncertain. The CDR3, as DNA: TGTGCCAGCAGTAATTGGACCCCGGCGGACACTGAAGCTTTCTTT. Protein sequence: CASSNWTPADTEAFF. The whole variable domain, filled in from reference TRBV28 and TRBJ1-1, reads DVKVTQSSRYLVKRTGEKVFLECVQDMDHENMFWYRQDPGLGLRLIYFSYDVKMKEKGDIPEGYSVSREKKERFSLILESASTNQTSMYLCASSNWTPADTEAFFGQGTRLTVV.